This entry lists 12 T cell receptor beta chains sequenced from one sample in a study of T-cell reconstitution after alpha-beta-depleted transplantation in children. During its preparation, the TCRbeta library received unique molecular identifiers. TCRdb recomputed calls from the PCR reads with MiXCR, one row per CDR3 protein. The sample comprises a few hundred thousand distinct CDR3 sequences, roughly an eighth of which are singletons, and around 5.8% rests with the top ten. The specimen was PBMCs from the stem cell graft donor, collected from the stem cell graft. These TCRs come from a human donor who donated a stem cell graft to a child with combined immunodeficiency.

This clonotype was counted many times. J is TRBJ2-1 and V is TRBV20-1; D remains unclear. V was trimmed by 0 bases and J by 6 bases, leaving 12 bases between them. The CDR3 extends over 14 amino acids. Germline V gene lookup returns CDR1 DFQATT and CDR2 SNEGSKA (reference sequence). This chain's CDR3 is CSAREGYFVNEQFF. DNA of the CDR3: TGCAGTGCTAGAGAGGGGTACTTTGTCAATGAGCAGTTCTTC.

The chain uses TRBV18 and TRBJ1-2, with 7 bases that match TRBD1. The length of the CDR3 is 15 residues. Germline assignment: CDR1 KGHSH and CDR2 LQKENI. The ends lost 3 bases at V and 3 bases at J; junction bases unmatched: 7. The CDR3 DNA reads TGTGCCAGCTCACCGAGAGGGGGCTTAGACTATGGCTACACCTTC. Translating gives CASSPRGGLDYGYTF.

This clonotype was seen many times. V usage is TRBV7-2 and J usage is TRBJ2-1, with D hard to call. There are 13 residues in the CDR3. CDR1 and CDR2 from the germline V gene are SGHTA and FQGNSA. The V end lost 3 bases, the J end lost 6 bases, and 9 bases lay between the germline ends. The CDR3: CASSLVAGNEQFF. The DNA of the CDR3 is TGTGCCAGCAGCTTGGTAGCCGGCAATGAGCAGTTCTTC.

This clonotype was counted only a few times. J is TRBJ2-5 and V is TRBV12-3 or TRBV12-4; 14 bases fit TRBD2. The V gene end was trimmed by 5 bases and the J gene end by 4 bases; junction bases not matched to a gene: 6. This CDR3 is 16 amino acids long. The chain's CDR3 is CASSAPGLAGGETQYF. CDR3 coding DNA: TGTGCCAGCAGTGCACCTGGACTAGCGGGAGGAGAGACCCAGTACTTC.

The V and J genes are TRBV7-2 and TRBJ2-2, with D maybe TRBD2 (6 bases). The CDR3 covers 15 residues. Germline-derived CDR1 and CDR2 are SGHTA and FQGNSA. Trimming shortened V by 5 bases and J by 7 bases, and 17 bases separated the two germline ends. The CDR3: CASSVDYVYIGELFF. In DNA, the CDR3 is TGTGCCAGCAGCGTGGACTACGTTTATATCGGGGAGCTGTTTTTT.

This chain connects TRBV11-1 to TRBJ2-1; 9 positions agree with TRBD1. Looked up from germline, CDR1 is SGHAT and CDR2 is FQDESV (reference sequence). The V segment lost 5 bases and the J segment 0 bases; nucleotides outside the gene matches: 14. The CDR3 spans 19 residues. CDR3 sequence reads: CASSATGTGLSGSYNEQFF. In DNA form, the CDR3 reads TGTGCCAGCAGCGCCACCGGGACAGGGCTTTCGGGCTCCTACAATGAGCAGTTCTTC.

In its sample, this clonotype was seen a few times. The rearrangement uses TRBV30 and TRBJ1-1; 9 bases are shared with TRBD1. Germline V lookup: CDR1 GTSNPN, CDR2 SVGIG (reference sequence). The CDR3 contains 14 residues. J was trimmed by 3 bases and V by 3 bases; bases with no gene match: 5. Written as DNA, the CDR3 is TGTGCCTGGAGAACAGGGGGCGCCGACACTGAAGCTTTCTTT. Residues: CAWRTGGADTEAFF.

In its sample, this clonotype was seen a few times. The rearrangement joins TRBV25-1 to TRBJ1-2, with no clear D. Germline CDR1 reads MGHDK; CDR2 reads SYGVNS. The V end lost 2 bases, the J end lost 0 bases, and 7 bases lay between the germline ends. This CDR3 is 14 amino acids long. CDR3 protein: CASSERSSNYGYTF. The CDR3 nucleotides read TGTGCCAGCAGTGAACGTTCTTCTAACTATGGCTACACCTTC.

This clonotype was seen a handful of times. The V and J genes are TRBV7-9 and TRBJ2-2, with a tentative D call TRBD2 (5 bases). The CDR3 spans 14 residues. Trimming removed 0 bases from V and 6 bases from J, with 8 bases in between. The germline gives CDR1 SEHNR, CDR2 FQNEAQ (reference sequence). As DNA, the CDR3 is TGTGCCAGCAGCTTAGCGGGAGTCGCCGGGGAGCTGTTTTTT. Translation gives CASSLAGVAGELFF.

The sample holds a few counts of this clonotype. CDR3 protein: CASSLVGAGTGGWETQYF. In nucleotides, the CDR3 is TGTGCCAGCAGCTTAGTGGGGGCCGGGACAGGGGGTTGGGAGACCCAGTACTTC. The gene calls are TRBV11-2 and TRBJ2-5; 11 bases line up with TRBD1. From germline, CDR1 is SGHAT and CDR2 FQNNGV. The junction had 12 bases not matched to a gene; V was cut back by 1 base and J by 5 bases. The CDR3 extends over 18 amino acids.

The table lists this clonotype with many counts. The chain has TRBV4-3 and TRBJ2-7; maybe TRBD1 (6 bases). The germline V and J ends were trimmed by 0 bases and 4 bases, with 13 bases remaining between them. The CDR3 is 15 residues long. CDR1 and CDR2 (germline): LGHNA, YSLEER. The CDR3 spells CASSQETGSGYEQYF. For the CDR3, the DNA is TGCGCCAGCAGCCAAGAAACAGGGTCTGGTTACGAGCAGTACTTC.

The chain uses TRBV4-2 and TRBJ2-1, with D possibly being TRBD2 (5 bases). CDR3 size: 15 residues. CDR1 and CDR2 (germline): LGHNA, YNFKEQ. Trimming shortened V by 1 base and J by 6 bases, and 13 bases separated the two germline ends. The CDR3 region has the DNA TGTGCCAGCAGCCAAGGGAGGCCTATTATCAATGAGCAGTTCTTC. Amino acids: CASSQGRPIINEQFF.